This T cell receptor (beta chain) emerged from a study of T cell repertoires in cytomegalovirus infection. The CDR3 totals 14 residues. V lost 5 bases to trimming and J lost 8 bases, with 18 bases between them. Germline CDR1 SEHNR, CDR2 FQNEAQ (reference sequence). TCRdb called the reads again in MiXCR, with one record for every CDR3 protein. The sample has around 430,000 distinct CDR3 sequences; under 55% are singletons. Regarding the study as a whole: The ex vivo response showed dominance by HLA-C-restricted CMV-specific TCR beta clonotypes.

Remarks on this clonotype: Its antigen is unknown.

The receptor's source is a human donor in good health (CMV status not recorded). Some clones in this sample may be carry-over from other donors' samples. V and J are TRBV7-9 and TRBJ1-2; D is unresolved. The sample here was cultured PBMCs, taken from culture after CMV antigen stimulation. In DNA, the CDR3 is TGTGCCAGCAGCCAATCTGACCCACCCGGGGGCTACACCTTC. Protein sequence: CASSQSDPPGGYTF. The full variable domain, its missing parts supplied by reference TRBV7-9 and TRBJ1-2, is DTGVSQNPRHKITKRGQNVTFRCDPISEHNRLYWYRQTLGQGPEFLTYFQNEAQLEKSRLLSDRFSAERPKGSFSTLEIQRTEQGDSAMYLCASSQSDPPGGYTFGSGTRLTVV.